Listed below are T cell receptor beta chains from one sample, sequenced in a study of T-cell memory formation after mild COVID-19. TCRdb used MiXCR to reprocess the 5' RACE reads, holding one entry per CDR3 protein. The data show 550,000 to 600,000 distinct CDR3 sequences, with less than 25% seen just once and about 8.7% held by the top ten. Sequenced sample: PBMCs or a T cell subset sorted from them (not recorded which). Receptors originate from an adult woman who had mild COVID-19 (a few samples of this study predate the infection). Cell type and time point are not known. CDR3s include the opening cysteine and the closing phenylalanine or tryptophan. The order of the fields is J gene, V gene, D gene, clone size, CDR3 DNA, CDR3 protein. D genes are given only for firm matches. A row's size may be missing; if present it is once, few, many or a size class.

J gene: TRBJ2-3; V gene: TRBV25-1; D gene: -; clone size: -; CDR3 DNA: TGTGCCAGCAGTTTCATAACGCGGTCCAATACCACAGATACGCAGTATTTT; CDR3 protein: CASSFITRSNTTDTQYF
J gene: TRBJ1-5; V gene: TRBV6-1; D gene: -; clone size: -; CDR3 DNA: TGTGCCAGCAGTGGCCCCGATGGACAAAACAATCAGCCCCAGCATTTT; CDR3 protein: CASSGPDGQNNQPQHF
J gene: TRBJ2-2; V gene: TRBV6-5; D gene: TRBD1; clone size: few; CDR3 DNA: TGTGCCAGCATCCGGGACAGGGCATCCGGGGAGCTGTTTTTT; CDR3 protein: CASIRDRASGELFF
J gene: TRBJ1-1; V gene: TRBV2; D gene: -; clone size: few; CDR3 DNA: TGTGCCAGCAGTGAGGAACAGATCACTCGGACTGAAGCTTTCTTT; CDR3 protein: CASSEEQITRTEAFF
J gene: TRBJ2-6; V gene: TRBV25-1; D gene: -; clone size: -; CDR3 DNA: TGTGCCAGCGGACCGGCAGGGGCTGGGGCCAACGTCCTGACTTTC; CDR3 protein: CASGPAGAGANVLTF
J gene: TRBJ1-1; V gene: TRBV20-1; D gene: -; clone size: -; CDR3 DNA: TGCAGTGCCCCAAGGACGGTGAACACTGAAGCTTTCTTT; CDR3 protein: CSAPRTVNTEAFF
J gene: TRBJ2-3; V gene: TRBV29-1; D gene: TRBD2; clone size: -; CDR3 DNA: TGCAGCGTTGACGAGGGAGGGCCAGGGCAGTATTTT; CDR3 protein: CSVDEGGPGQYF
J gene: TRBJ2-1; V gene: TRBV6-2/TRBV6-3; D gene: -; clone size: few; CDR3 DNA: TGTGCCAGCAGGCCCCAATTTGCGGGATTCTACAATGAGCAGTTCTTC; CDR3 protein: CASRPQFAGFYNEQFF
J gene: TRBJ2-7; V gene: TRBV30; D gene: -; clone size: -; CDR3 DNA: TGTGCCTGGAGTGTACTCGGCACCTACGAGCAGTACTTC; CDR3 protein: CAWSVLGTYEQYF
J gene: TRBJ2-3; V gene: TRBV5-1; D gene: TRBD2; clone size: few; CDR3 DNA: TGCGCCAGCAGCTACGGTAGCGGGGGGAACACAGATACGCAGTATTTT; CDR3 protein: CASSYGSGGNTDTQYF
J gene: TRBJ1-6; V gene: TRBV7-8; D gene: -; clone size: few; CDR3 DNA: TGTGCCAGCAGCTCCGGGAGGGCGAGTTCACCCCTCCACTTT; CDR3 protein: CASSSGRASSPLHF
J gene: TRBJ1-2; V gene: TRBV30; D gene: -; clone size: -; CDR3 DNA: TGTGCCTGGAGTGTAGGGTACATCGACTATGGCTACACCTTC; CDR3 protein: CAWSVGYIDYGYTF
J gene: TRBJ2-3; V gene: TRBV6-5; D gene: -; clone size: few; CDR3 DNA: TGTGCCAGCAGTTACTTCGGCAGCACAGATACGCAGTATTTT; CDR3 protein: CASSYFGSTDTQYF
J gene: TRBJ2-1; V gene: TRBV29-1; D gene: -; clone size: -; CDR3 DNA: TGCAGCGTTGAAGATCTTCGGAGTTACAATGAGCAGTTCTTC; CDR3 protein: CSVEDLRSYNEQFF
J gene: TRBJ2-1; V gene: TRBV20-1; D gene: -; clone size: few; CDR3 DNA: TGCAGTGCCCACACGCAGGGACTCTACAATGAGCAGTTCTTC; CDR3 protein: CSAHTQGLYNEQFF
J gene: TRBJ1-6; V gene: TRBV2; D gene: -; clone size: -; CDR3 DNA: TGTGCCAGCAAAAATGGGATGGGCGAGAATTCACCCCTCCACTTT; CDR3 protein: CASKNGMGENSPLHF
J gene: TRBJ2-1; V gene: TRBV12-3/TRBV12-4; D gene: -; clone size: few; CDR3 DNA: TGTGCCAGCAGCCCCGGGACACCAGAGTTCTTC; CDR3 protein: CASSPGTPEFF
J gene: TRBJ1-1; V gene: TRBV2; D gene: -; clone size: -; CDR3 DNA: TGTGCCAGCAAAAACAGCGGGACTGAAGCTTTCTTT; CDR3 protein: CASKNSGTEAFF
J gene: TRBJ2-2; V gene: TRBV5-1; D gene: -; clone size: -; CDR3 DNA: TGCGCCAGCAGCACGGCCGGGGCCGGGGAGCTGTTTTTT; CDR3 protein: CASSTAGAGELFF
J gene: TRBJ2-1; V gene: TRBV12-5; D gene: TRBD1; clone size: few; CDR3 DNA: TGTGCTAGTGGTCCAGGACAGGGAAGTTACAATGAGCAGTTCTTC; CDR3 protein: CASGPGQGSYNEQFF
J gene: TRBJ1-2; V gene: TRBV12-3/TRBV12-4; D gene: TRBD1; clone size: -; CDR3 DNA: TGTGCCAGCAGTACAAGACAGGGAGGTGGCTACACCTTC; CDR3 protein: CASSTRQGGGYTF
J gene: TRBJ2-3; V gene: TRBV12-3/TRBV12-4; D gene: -; clone size: few; CDR3 DNA: TGTGCCAGCAGTGCGGGCCGCCTTAGCACAGATACGCAGTATTTT; CDR3 protein: CASSAGRLSTDTQYF
J gene: TRBJ2-1; V gene: TRBV4-3; D gene: TRBD2; clone size: few; CDR3 DNA: TGCGCCAGCAGCCAAGAGCTAGCGGGGGTCAATGAGCAGTTCTTC; CDR3 protein: CASSQELAGVNEQFF
J gene: TRBJ2-4; V gene: TRBV7-2; D gene: TRBD2; clone size: few; CDR3 DNA: TGTGCCAGCAGCTTAGATAGCGGGAGGGCCATCTTC; CDR3 protein: CASSLDSGRAIF
J gene: TRBJ1-2; V gene: TRBV12-3/TRBV12-4; D gene: -; clone size: many; CDR3 DNA: TGTGCCAGCAGTTTAAGGGGACGGCTCACTAACTATGGCTACACCTTC; CDR3 protein: CASSLRGRLTNYGYTF
J gene: TRBJ2-5; V gene: TRBV12-5; D gene: TRBD1; clone size: -; CDR3 DNA: TGTGCTAGTGCGAACAGGGGAGAGACCCAGTACTTC; CDR3 protein: CASANRGETQYF
J gene: TRBJ1-2; V gene: TRBV5-1; D gene: -; clone size: few; CDR3 DNA: TGCGCCAGCAGCTCGTCGAATCAGCCCGGCTACACCTTC; CDR3 protein: CASSSSNQPGYTF
J gene: TRBJ2-7; V gene: TRBV15; D gene: TRBD2; clone size: few; CDR3 DNA: TGTGCCACCGCTATCCTGACTAGCGGATCCTACGAGCAGTACTTC; CDR3 protein: CATAILTSGSYEQYF
J gene: TRBJ1-3; V gene: TRBV12-3/TRBV12-4; D gene: TRBD1; clone size: -; CDR3 DNA: TGTGCCAGCAGTTTCCCCGGACAGGGACTCCATTTT; CDR3 protein: CASSFPGQGLHF
J gene: TRBJ2-7; V gene: TRBV6-5; D gene: TRBD1; clone size: -; CDR3 DNA: TGTGCCAGCAGGGGGAACGGACAGGCCTACGAGCAGTACTTC; CDR3 protein: CASRGNGQAYEQYF
J gene: TRBJ1-1; V gene: TRBV3-1; D gene: -; clone size: few; CDR3 DNA: TGTGCCAGCGGGCGGCTGAACACTGAAGCTTTCTTT; CDR3 protein: CASGRLNTEAFF
J gene: TRBJ1-2; V gene: TRBV24-1; D gene: -; clone size: -; CDR3 DNA: TGTGCCACCAGTGAAAGAGGGGTGGAAGGCTACACCTTC; CDR3 protein: CATSERGVEGYTF
J gene: TRBJ2-2; V gene: TRBV7-2; D gene: -; clone size: -; CDR3 DNA: TGTGCCAGCAGCTTAGCCGGTAGAACACCGTACACCGGGGAGCTGTTTTTT; CDR3 protein: CASSLAGRTPYTGELFF
J gene: TRBJ2-5; V gene: TRBV4-1; D gene: TRBD1; clone size: few; CDR3 DNA: TGCGCCAGCAGCCAAGTCCCGACAGGGAAGGGCAAGACCCAGTACTTC; CDR3 protein: CASSQVPTGKGKTQYF
J gene: TRBJ2-7; V gene: TRBV5-1; D gene: -; clone size: many; CDR3 DNA: TGCGCCAGCAGCCCGGCCCGGGGCGTGACCTACGAGCAGTACTTC; CDR3 protein: CASSPARGVTYEQYF
J gene: TRBJ2-2; V gene: TRBV9; D gene: -; clone size: -; CDR3 DNA: TGTGCCAGCAGCGTTAGGGAACATACGAACACCGGGGAGCTGTTTTTT; CDR3 protein: CASSVREHTNTGELFF
J gene: TRBJ1-5; V gene: TRBV30; D gene: -; clone size: -; CDR3 DNA: TGTGCCTGGAGTGCCGGCGGGGGAGGTCAGCCCCAGCATTTT; CDR3 protein: CAWSAGGGGQPQHF
J gene: TRBJ1-1; V gene: TRBV7-9; D gene: -; clone size: -; CDR3 DNA: TGTGCCAGCAGCTCACGGGCCCCGCCGGACACTGAAGCTTTCTTT; CDR3 protein: CASSSRAPPDTEAFF
J gene: TRBJ2-3; V gene: TRBV6-1; D gene: TRBD1; clone size: few; CDR3 DNA: TGTGCCAGCAGTGACCGGGACAGGTTCACAGATACGCAGTATTTT; CDR3 protein: CASSDRDRFTDTQYF
J gene: TRBJ2-7; V gene: TRBV30; D gene: -; clone size: -; CDR3 DNA: TGTGCCTGGAGTAGATACGGGGACGAGCAGTACTTC; CDR3 protein: CAWSRYGDEQYF
J gene: TRBJ1-1; V gene: TRBV10-2; D gene: -; clone size: many; CDR3 DNA: TGCGCCAGCAGGGCCGAAACAGGGACTTCTGAAGCTTTCTTT; CDR3 protein: CASRAETGTSEAFF
J gene: TRBJ2-3; V gene: TRBV19; D gene: TRBD1; clone size: few; CDR3 DNA: TGTGCCAGTAGAGACAGGGGGCGCACAGATACGCAGTATTTT; CDR3 protein: CASRDRGRTDTQYF